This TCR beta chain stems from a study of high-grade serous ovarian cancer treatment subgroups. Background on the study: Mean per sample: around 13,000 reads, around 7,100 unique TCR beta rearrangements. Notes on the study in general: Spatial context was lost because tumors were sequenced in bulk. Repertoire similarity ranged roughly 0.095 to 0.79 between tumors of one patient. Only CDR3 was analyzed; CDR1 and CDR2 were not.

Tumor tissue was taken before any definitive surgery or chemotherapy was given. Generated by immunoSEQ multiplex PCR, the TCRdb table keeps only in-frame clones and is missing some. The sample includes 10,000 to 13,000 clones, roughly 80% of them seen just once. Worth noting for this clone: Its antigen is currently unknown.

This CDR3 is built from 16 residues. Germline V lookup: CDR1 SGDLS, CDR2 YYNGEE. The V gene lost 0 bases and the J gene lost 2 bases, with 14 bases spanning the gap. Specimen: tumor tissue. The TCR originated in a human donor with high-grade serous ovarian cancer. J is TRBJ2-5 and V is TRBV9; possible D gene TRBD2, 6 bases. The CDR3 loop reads CASSVDRGSGQETQYF. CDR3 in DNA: TGTGCCAGCAGCGTAGACCGTGGTAGCGGTCAAGAGACCCAGTACTTC. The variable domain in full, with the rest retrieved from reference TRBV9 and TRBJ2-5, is DSGVTQTPKHLITATGQRVTLRCSPRSGDLSVYWYQQSLDQGLQFLIQYYNGEERAKGNILERFSAQQFPDLHSELNLSSLELGDSALYFCASSVDRGSGQETQYFGPGTRLLVL.